This T cell receptor (beta chain) emerged from a study of shared clonotypes between healthy human individuals. Study-wide points: It was observed that 5% to 6% of naive CD4 clonotypes were shared across a handful of donors.

Negatively enriched CD4+ T cells were divided by CD45RA into naive and memory. As regards this clone: Its antigen is undetermined.

Each subset's genomic DNA was shared equally among a number of immunoSEQ plates. For sorted subsets, 150 to 200 ng DNA per replicate equaled 30,000 or so T cell genomes. Libraries were prepared by immunoSEQ multiplex PCR; TCRdb keeps only in-frame clonotypes and omits some of them. The sample includes under 600,000 clones, roughly 95% of them seen just once. What was sequenced was naive CD4+ T cells sorted from blood. Subset denoted: CD45RA+ positively selected. The clonotype originates from a woman aged 30 to 39 in good health.

The CDR3 loop is CASSFFGMNTGELFF. DNA of the CDR3: TGCGCCAGCAGCTTCTTTGGGATGAACACCGGGGAGCTGTTTTTT. This chain links TRBV5-1 with TRBJ2-2; no reliable D call. V shed 2 bases and J shed 1 base, with 9 bases lying between them. Germline V gene lookup returns CDR1 SGHRS and CDR2 YFSETQ. The CDR3 covers 15 residues.